The T cell receptor beta chain described here comes from a study of CD8+ T cells in alopecia areata. Study-wide background: Treated patients swallowed 5 to 10 mg of oral tofacitinib twice daily. Scoring of treated patients' severity used the percentage of affected scalp area.

RNA was extracted and reverse transcribed into cDNA as the sequencing template. The protocol was immunoSEQ multiplex PCR, while the TCRdb copy is restricted to in-frame clones and leaves out a portion. This sample has more than 140,000 clones, with roughly 86% found just once. A note on this clone: The target antigen is unknown. The sample carries other DNA sequences with the same CDR3.

Treatment given: oral pan-JAK inhibitor, 5-10 mg twice daily. Points from the study as a whole: Tofacitinib produced a significant decrease in scalp clonality and in expanded CD8+ clones among the top 100. The study found TCR sharing across patients less clear than in mice, possibly for HLA reasons.

The CDR3 covers 12 residues. V was shortened by 7 bases and J by 0 bases, with 9 bases between the two germline ends. Looked up from germline, CDR1 is SQVTM and CDR2 is ANQGSEA. V gene TRBV29-1 combines with J gene TRBJ1-1, with D maybe TRBD1 (5 bases). The source material was CD8+ T cells sorted from blood, sampled at week 4, from a patient treated with tofacitinib. This receptor was obtained from a human donor with alopecia areata. This CDR3 reads CSGGRLNTEAFF. The CDR3 DNA sequence: TGCAGCGGGGGACGGTTGAACACTGAAGCTTTCTTT.